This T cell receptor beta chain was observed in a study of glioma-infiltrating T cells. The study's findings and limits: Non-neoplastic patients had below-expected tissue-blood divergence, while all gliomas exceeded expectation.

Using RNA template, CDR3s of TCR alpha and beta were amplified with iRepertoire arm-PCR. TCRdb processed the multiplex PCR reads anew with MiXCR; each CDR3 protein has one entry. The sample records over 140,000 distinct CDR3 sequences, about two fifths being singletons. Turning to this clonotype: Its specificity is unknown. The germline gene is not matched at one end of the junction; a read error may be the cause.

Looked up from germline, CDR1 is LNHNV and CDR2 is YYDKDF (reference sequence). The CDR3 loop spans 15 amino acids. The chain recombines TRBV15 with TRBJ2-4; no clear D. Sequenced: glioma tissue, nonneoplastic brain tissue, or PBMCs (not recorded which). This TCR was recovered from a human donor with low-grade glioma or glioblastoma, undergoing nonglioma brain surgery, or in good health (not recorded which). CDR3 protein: CATSREVTTKNIEYF. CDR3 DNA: TGTGCCACCAGCAGAGAAGTGACAACCAAAAACATTGAGTACTTC.